This TCR beta chain was captured in a study of blood T cell repertoires in COVID-19. Study overall: COVID-19 samples collected from the United States, Italy and Spain covered acute and convalescent phases. In each case, the material was cDNA or gDNA derived from T cells, B-cell-depleted T cells, or PBMCs.

V dropped 4 bases and J dropped 3; count of bases not matched to a gene: 3. Germline V gene data show CDR1 as SGDLS and CDR2 as YYNGEE. The CDR3 has 13 residues. Per the study methods: Estimation of nucleated cell counts relied on the amplification of reference gene primers. Profiled with immunoSEQ multiplex PCR; TCRdb holds only in-frame clones, not every one. V, J and clone size were drawn from that table, and D and trimming were deduced from the DNA. The sample yields over 100,000 clones, approximately 88% seen once. The source material was peripheral blood. The V gene is TRBV9, the J gene TRBJ1-2, with 7 bases lining up with TRBD1. This clonotype was sampled from a man aged 45-60 years with acute or convalescent COVID-19. Written as DNA, the CDR3 is TGTGCCAGCAGCTCAGGGGGGTACTATGGCTACACCTTC. It codes for CASSSGGYYGYTF. Supplemented by reference TRBV9 and TRBJ1-2, the full variable domain reads DSGVTQTPKHLITATGQRVTLRCSPRSGDLSVYWYQQSLDQGLQFLIQYYNGEERAKGNILERFSAQQFPDLHSELNLSSLELGDSALYFCASSSGGYYGYTFGSGTRLTVV.